This T cell receptor beta chain came from a study of T cell clonality in common variable immunodeficiency. Study-level findings and limits: In common variable immunodeficiency, TCR beta chains reportedly carried fewer deletions and N-nucleotide insertions.

This clone was detected only a few times. Its antigen is undetermined. The read falls 3 residues short of the CDR3 end, and the missing part is taken from the germline J gene. V was pared by 5 bases and J by 5 bases, with 3 bases of the junction left unmatched. Germline V gives CDR1 LNHDA, CDR2 SQIVND (reference sequence). This CDR3 has 13 residues. Most patients and controls had Caucasian heritage. For at least one year, all CVID subjects received replacement immunoglobulin. Blood came from CVID subjects not ill and not taking immunomodulatory or immunosuppressive medication. Sequencing input was equivalent genomic DNA from CVID and controls. Measured with immunoSEQ multiplex PCR; TCRdb has only the in-frame clones, and not every one. The sample is made up of 10,000 to 12,000 clones, none counted only once.

V usage is TRBV19 and J usage is TRBJ1-1; 9 bases are a match to TRBD1. The sample was peripheral blood mononuclear cells. The sequence derives from a human donor with common variable immunodeficiency. The CDR3 loop reads CASSYRGLTEAFF. CDR3 bases read: TGTGCCAGTAGTTACAGGGGGCTTACTGAA.